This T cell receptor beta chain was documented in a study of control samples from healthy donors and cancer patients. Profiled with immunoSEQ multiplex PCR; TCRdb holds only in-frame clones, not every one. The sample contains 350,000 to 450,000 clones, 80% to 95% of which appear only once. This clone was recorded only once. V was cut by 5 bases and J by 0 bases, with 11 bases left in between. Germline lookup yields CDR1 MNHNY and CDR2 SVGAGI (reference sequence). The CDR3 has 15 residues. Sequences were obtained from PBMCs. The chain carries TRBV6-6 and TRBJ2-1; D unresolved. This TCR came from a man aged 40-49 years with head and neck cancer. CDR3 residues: CASSPTASSYNEQFF. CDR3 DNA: TGTGCCAGCAGTCCCACGGCTAGCTCCTACAATGAGCAGTTCTTC.